Shown below are 31 T cell receptor beta chains from a single sample sequenced in a study of beta chain features in type 1 diabetes. Expressed TCRB transcripts were sequenced because the entire RNA isolate underwent reverse transcription. Profiling relied on immunoSEQ multiplex PCR, and the TCRdb table lists in-frame clones only, not all of them. The sample includes roughly 300,000 clones, approximately 14% seen only once; the top ten take 6.7%. Sequencing was done on a sample of central memory CD4+ T cells from blood. The receptors come from a man in his thirties or forties in good health.

This clone was found a few times. The CDR3 reads CASSYPQSSYNEQFF. As DNA, the CDR3 is TGTGCCAGCAGCTACCCCCAAAGCTCCTACAATGAGCAGTTCTTC. The chain links TRBV7-8 to TRBJ2-1; D gene unclear. Germline loops: CDR1 SGHVS, CDR2 FQNEAQ. The CDR3 is made up of 15 amino acids. V shed 4 bases and J shed 0 bases, with 10 bases lying between them.

This clone has a handful of counts. The CDR3 here is CAWGTGANTEAFF. The DNA of the CDR3 is TGTGCCTGGGGGACAGGGGCGAACACTGAAGCTTTCTTT. The chain has TRBV30 and TRBJ1-1; 10 bases agree with TRBD1. Germline V gives CDR1 GTSNPN, CDR2 SVGIG (reference sequence). The CDR3 runs to 13 residues. V lost 5 bases, J lost 1 base, and 1 base stayed unmatched. The variable domain in full, completed from reference TRBV30 and TRBJ1-1, reads SQTIHQWPATLVQPVGSPLSLECTVEGTSNPNLYWYRQAAGRGLQLLFYSVGIGQISSEVPQNLSASRPQDRQFILSSKKLLLSDSGFYLCAWGTGANTEAFFGQGTRLTVV.

The gene calls are TRBV5-6 and TRBJ2-1; the match to TRBD2 covers 9 bases. The CDR3 is 16 residues long. J lost 0 bases, V lost 9 bases, and 10 bases had no gene match. CDR1 and CDR2 (germline): SGHDT, YYEEEE. CDR3 region: CATRREGLGSYNEQFF. The CDR3 DNA is TGTGCCACGCGGCGGGAGGGCCTTGGCTCCTACAATGAGCAGTTCTTC. Combining the CDR3 with reference TRBV5-6 and TRBJ2-1 gives the whole variable domain DAGVTQSPTHLIKTRGQQVTLRCSPKSGHDTVSWYQQALGQGPQFIFQYYEEEERQRGNFPDRFSGHQFPNYSSELNVNALLLGDSALYLCATRREGLGSYNEQFFGPGTRLTVL.

This clone appeared a few times. The chain links TRBV18 to TRBJ2-3; 8 bases fit TRBD2. V gave up 4 bases and J gave up 9 bases; unmatched junction bases: 12. The CDR3 extends over 15 amino acids. Germline loops: CDR1 KGHSH, CDR2 LQKENI. CDR3 sequence: CASSLGLANEETQYF. The DNA of the CDR3 is TGTGCCAGCTCACTCGGACTAGCCAACGAGGAGACGCAGTATTTT.

This clone was counted only a few times. This chain uses TRBV2 with TRBJ1-3; no clear D gene. The CDR3 covers 14 residues. V was trimmed by 5 bases and J by 4 bases, leaving 12 bases between them. CDR1 and CDR2 (germline): SNHLY, FYNNEI. CDR3 DNA: TGTGCCAGCAGTTCGGCGCAGCTCGGAAACACCATATATTTT. It codes for CASSSAQLGNTIYF.

This clone was counted a few times. This chain links TRBV9 with TRBJ1-2; 9 positions match TRBD1. The CDR3 totals 15 residues. Per the germline V gene, CDR1 is SGDLS and CDR2 is YYNGEE. After removal of 7 bases from V and 3 bases from J, the junction contained 10 bases not matched to a gene. CDR3 in amino acids: CASSTMGQGDYGYTF. The DNA of the CDR3 is TGTGCCAGCTCCACCATGGGACAGGGAGACTATGGCTACACCTTC.

This chain uses TRBV27 with TRBJ1-5; 7 bases agree with TRBD1. V lost 3 bases to trimming and J lost 6 bases; unmatched junction nucleotides: 11. This CDR3 spans 16 amino acids. Germline V gene data show CDR1 as MNHEY and CDR2 as SMNVEV (reference sequence). CDR3 loop: CASSLPRQGPPQPQHF. The CDR3 DNA is TGTGCCAGCAGTTTGCCCCGACAGGGACCGCCTCAGCCCCAGCATTTT.

V and J are TRBV7-6 and TRBJ2-1, with 8 positions matching TRBD1. Losses at the gene ends were 7 bases for V and 3 bases for J; bases not matched to a gene: 8. The CDR3 spans 15 residues. The germline CDR1 and CDR2 sequences are SGHVS and FNYEAQ. In nucleotides, the CDR3 is TGTGCCAGCACGTTAGGGGGACAGGACTACAATGAGCAGTTCTTC. Encoded protein: CASTLGGQDYNEQFF.

This chain joins TRBV29-1 and TRBJ2-3, with 9 bases identical to TRBD2. Trimming at V came to 3 bases and at J to 6 bases, leaving 7 bases not matched to a gene. The germline V gene has CDR1 SQVTM and CDR2 ANQGSEA. The CDR3 sequence is 14 residues long. CDR3 loop: CSVELAGIGDTQYF. In DNA, the CDR3 is TGCAGCGTTGAGCTAGCGGGAATCGGGGATACGCAGTATTTT.

This clone was seen a few times. This chain links TRBV5-4 with TRBJ2-2; D remains unclear. The germline V gene has CDR1 SGHNT and CDR2 YYREEE (reference sequence). Trimming stripped 1 base from V and 1 base from J, with 11 bases between. CDR3 length: 16 amino acids. Here the CDR3 reads CASSLRSSLNTGELFF. The DNA of the CDR3 is TGTGCCAGCAGCTTGAGGAGTAGTCTGAACACCGGGGAGCTGTTTTTT.

The chain has TRBV11-2 and TRBJ1-1, with a possible D match to TRBD1 (5 bases). This CDR3 is built from 13 residues. The germline V and J ends were trimmed by 5 bases and 0 bases, with 7 bases remaining between them. Germline CDR1 is SGHAT and CDR2 is FQNNGV. CDR3: CASSQTVNTEAFF. CDR3 bases: TGTGCCAGCAGCCAGACAGTGAACACTGAAGCTTTCTTT.

The chain uses TRBV5-6 and TRBJ1-2; 7 nucleotides agree with TRBD1. CDR1 and CDR2 from the germline V gene are SGHDT and YYEEEE. The CDR3 consists of 15 residues. V shed 1 base and J 6 bases; nucleotides not matched to a gene: 9. CDR3 sequence: CASSLTGDRKDGYTF. The CDR3 nucleotides read TGTGCCAGCAGCTTGACAGGGGATAGGAAGGATGGCTACACCTTC. Using reference TRBV5-6 and TRBJ1-2 for the parts outside the CDR3, the full variable domain is DAGVTQSPTHLIKTRGQQVTLRCSPKSGHDTVSWYQQALGQGPQFIFQYYEEEERQRGNFPDRFSGHQFPNYSSELNVNALLLGDSALYLCASSLTGDRKDGYTFGSGTRLTVV.

This clone occurred many times. This chain links TRBV11-2 with TRBJ2-1; D gene uncertain. Germline-derived CDR1 and CDR2 are SGHAT and FQNNGV. CDR3 length: 15 residues. The V end lost 1 base, the J end lost 3 bases, and 10 bases lay between the germline ends. The CDR3 region has the DNA TGTGCCAGCAGCTTAGTGGGTGGGGACTACAATGAGCAGTTCTTC. This codes for CASSLVGGDYNEQFF. Full variable domain (remainder filled in from reference TRBV11-2 and TRBJ2-1): EAGVAQSPRYKIIEKRQSVAFWCNPISGHATLYWYQQILGQGPKLLIQFQNNGVVDDSQLPKDRFSAERLKGVDSTLKIQPAKLEDSAVYLCASSLVGGDYNEQFFGPGTRLTVL.

This clone was recorded at least ten times. This sequence joins TRBV29-1 and TRBJ2-1, with TRBD2 matching over 9 bases. The germline V gene has CDR1 SQVTM and CDR2 ANQGSEA. V shed 3 bases, J shed 9 bases, and the junction held 6 bases outside the gene matches. The CDR3 covers 13 residues. In DNA form, the CDR3 reads TGCAGCGTTGACAGCGGGAGGACTGTTGAGCAGTTCTTC. It is translated as CSVDSGRTVEQFF.

The rearrangement joins TRBV28 to TRBJ1-1; TRBD1 matches at 9 bases. Germline CDR1 is MDHEN and CDR2 is SYDVKM. The CDR3 is made up of 16 amino acids. V was clipped by 6 bases and J by 4 bases; unmatched bases: 12. As DNA, the CDR3 is TGTGCCAGCAGACGTATCACAGGGGGCGGGGGCACTGAAGCTTTCTTT. Translated: CASRRITGGGGTEAFF.

This clone appeared a few times. The genes are TRBV18 and TRBJ2-2, with D uncertain. V lost 0 bases to trimming and J lost 4 bases, with 9 bases between them. The CDR3 has 15 amino acids. The germline V gene has CDR1 KGHSH and CDR2 LQKENI. The CDR3 DNA sequence: TGTGCCAGCTCACCACCGGTCAGTCGCACCGGGGAGCTGTTTTTT. Protein: CASSPPVSRTGELFF.

The table lists this clone with many counts. The rearrangement joins TRBV5-1 to TRBJ1-1; D remains unclear. V dropped 0 bases and J dropped 4 bases, with 13 bases sitting between them. In germline, CDR1 is SGHRS, CDR2 YFSETQ. The CDR3 extends over 15 amino acids. The chain's CDR3 is CASSLVVARGTEAFF. CDR3 coding DNA: TGCGCCAGCAGCTTGGTCGTGGCGCGGGGCACTGAAGCTTTCTTT.

V gene TRBV9 combines with J gene TRBJ1-2, with D maybe TRBD1 (5 bases). The CDR3 has 14 residues. With 0 bases removed from V and 4 bases from J, the gap between germline ends came to 10 bases. Germline CDR1 SGDLS, CDR2 YYNGEE. DNA of the CDR3: TGTGCCAGCAGCGTAGAACAGGCACCCTATGGCTACACCTTC. Residues: CASSVEQAPYGYTF.

In this sample, this clone turned up a few times. The chain carries TRBV7-7 and TRBJ2-5; 10 bases match TRBD1. V lost 5 bases and J lost 6; bases outside the gene matches: 6. The germline CDR1 and CDR2 sequences are SSHAT and FNYEAQ (reference sequence). The CDR3 runs 14 residues. As DNA, the CDR3 is TGTGCCAGCAGCCGGGACAGGGGAGTGAAGACCCAGTACTTC. This gives the protein CASSRDRGVKTQYF.

CDR3 coding DNA: TGTGCCAGCAGCCCCCTAGTCCAGGGGCGCTCTGGGGCCAACGTCCTGACTTTC. Its translation is CASSPLVQGRSGANVLTF. The chain uses TRBV5-4 and TRBJ2-6; tentative D call: TRBD1 (6 bases). V lost 4 bases, J lost 0 bases, and 17 bases lay in between. Per germline, CDR1 SGHNT and CDR2 YYREEE (reference sequence). CDR3 length equals 18 residues. Full variable domain (missing parts from reference TRBV5-4 and TRBJ2-6): ETGVTQSPTHLIKTRGQQVTLRCSSQSGHNTVSWYQQALGQGPQFIFQYYREEENGRGNFPPRFSGLQFPNYSSELNVNALELDDSALYLCASSPLVQGRSGANVLTFGAGSRLTVL.

This chain links TRBV5-1 with TRBJ1-2, with no clear D. V was pared by 0 bases and J by 2 bases, with 8 bases between. The CDR3 sequence is 14 residues long. Germline V gene sequence: CDR1 SGHRS, CDR2 YFSETQ. The CDR3 coding sequence is TGCGCCAGCAGCTTGGGTTTCGGGAACTATGGCTACACCTTC. Its protein product is CASSLGFGNYGYTF.

The genes are TRBV15 and TRBJ2-7; no reliable D call. The V gene's germline CDR1 is LNHNV and CDR2 YYDKDF (reference sequence). The germline V and J ends were trimmed by 0 bases and 2 bases, with 11 bases remaining between them. This CDR3 is 15 amino acids long. In nucleotides, the CDR3 is TGTGCCACCAGCAGAGATTTGGCACAGACCTACGAGCAGTACTTC. Protein product: CATSRDLAQTYEQYF.

The table lists this clone with a few counts. The chain employs TRBV10-3 and TRBJ1-2; no clear D. The CDR3 loop spans 14 amino acids. The V end was cut by 6 bases, the J end by 4 bases, with 15 bases between. CDR1 and CDR2 (germline): ENHRY, SYGVKD. The chain's CDR3 is CAISGRQSFYGYTF. Here the CDR3 DNA reads TGTGCCATCAGCGGTAGACAAAGTTTCTATGGCTACACCTTC.

This CDR3 is CARSRGVGETQYF. The CDR3 DNA reads TGTGCCAGAAGCCGCGGAGTGGGGGAGACCCAGTACTTC. The chain joins TRBV5-3 to TRBJ2-5; D is ambiguous. TRBV5-3 is known as an ORF, though its function is uncertain. The CDR3 loop spans 13 amino acids. The V end lost 4 bases, the J end lost 5 bases, and 12 bases lay between the germline ends.

The chain employs TRBV4-2 and TRBJ2-3, with a possible D match to TRBD1 (6 bases). Trimming stripped 1 base from V and 4 bases from J, with 9 bases between. The CDR3 contains 14 residues. Germline loops: CDR1 LGHNA, CDR2 YNFKEQ. CDR3 region: CASSQGRGSDTQYF. The DNA for the CDR3 is TGTGCCAGCAGCCAAGGCAGGGGATCAGATACGCAGTATTTT.

The V call is TRBV19, the J call TRBJ1-5; D not resolved. Trimming left V 4 bases short and J 6 bases short, with 16 bases between. Germline V gives CDR1 LNHDA, CDR2 SQIVND (reference sequence). The CDR3 consists of 15 residues. CDR3 loop: CASSTPHIRPQPQHF. In nucleotides, the CDR3 is TGTGCCAGTAGTACCCCGCACATTCGTCCTCAGCCCCAGCATTTT.

This clone was picked up a small number of times. The DNA of the CDR3 is TGTGCCAGCAGCGCTCTCGGGACTAGGGGAGAAGAGACCCAGTACTTC. Amino acids: CASSALGTRGEETQYF. The V and J genes are TRBV9 and TRBJ2-5; 8 bases agree with TRBD2. Trimming cost V 3 bases and J 3 bases; bases outside gene matches: 10. The CDR3 runs to 16 residues. CDR1 is SGDLS and CDR2 is YYNGEE in the germline V gene.

The rearrangement links TRBV18 to TRBJ2-1, with TRBD2 as a possible D gene (5 bases). The CDR3 spans 15 residues. Trimming removed 0 bases at V and 4 bases at J, with 10 bases between. Germline CDR1 KGHSH, CDR2 LQKENI. The CDR3 is CASSPPNTGYNEQFF. In DNA, the CDR3 is TGTGCCAGCTCACCACCGAATACGGGATACAATGAGCAGTTCTTC.

The genes are TRBV18 and TRBJ1-1; D is unresolved. CDR1 and CDR2 from the germline V gene are KGHSH and LQKENI. V was trimmed by 3 bases and J by 5 bases, leaving 10 bases between them. The CDR3 runs to 13 residues. The CDR3 spells CASSPSLDTEAFF. The CDR3 DNA follows: TGTGCCAGCTCACCCTCCCTCGATACTGAAGCTTTCTTT.

The rearrangement joins TRBV6-5 to TRBJ2-4, with TRBD2 matching 8 bases. The CDR3 contains 14 residues. V shed 0 bases, J shed 12 bases, and the junction held 7 bases outside the gene matches. Germline values: CDR1 MNHEY, CDR2 SVGAGI. The DNA of the CDR3 is TGTGCCAGCAGTTACTCGACCGGGACTAGTGGTCAGTACTTC. Its translation is CASSYSTGTSGQYF.

The V and J genes are TRBV6-1 and TRBJ2-5; D call uncertain. The CDR3 extends over 13 amino acids. V was cut by 7 bases and J by 2 bases, with 11 bases left in between. From germline, CDR1 is MNHNS and CDR2 SASEGT. CDR3 nucleotides: TGTGCCAGCACCCGAGGCTCGCAAGAGACCCAGTACTTC. It yields the protein CASTRGSQETQYF.